A selection of T cell receptor beta chains follows, all from one sample in a study of blood T cell repertoires in COVID-19. Sequencing used immunoSEQ multiplex PCR; TCRdb keeps in-frame clones, though not all of them. There are about 26,000 clones in the sample; roughly 70% occur only once, and about 7.1% lies in the top ten. Material for sequencing was peripheral blood. These receptors originate from a man in his 60s with active or convalescent COVID-19. The CDR3 runs from the conserved cysteine through the conserved F or W. A D gene is named only where the DNA matches it firmly. The listing skips clone size in some rows; elsewhere it reads once, few, many or a size class.

TRBV10-3	NA	TRBJ1-1	NA	TGTGCCATCGTCGGAGGGAGGGGCACTGAAGCTTTCTTT	CAIVGGRGTEAFF
TRBV12-3/TRBV12-4	NA	TRBJ2-7	NA	TGTGCCAGCAGTTTGAGGGTTACCTACGAGCAGTACTTC	CASSLRVTYEQYF
TRBV12-5	NA	TRBJ2-7	NA	TGTGCTAGTGCCCACGGAGAAGGCCGGGACTGCGAGCAGTACTTC	CASAHGEGRDCEQYF
TRBV6-6	NA	TRBJ1-2	NA	TGTGCCAGCAGTTACTTTGCGGGGGACGGCTACACCTTC	CASSYFAGDGYTF
TRBV29-1	NA	TRBJ2-3	NA	TGCAGCGTTTTCTCGGTCCAGGGAAAAACAGATACGCAGTATTTT	CSVFSVQGKTDTQYF
TRBV27	NA	TRBJ2-1	TRBD2	TGTGCCAGCAGTATGGTTAGCGGGGGGAGGCTCTACAATGAGCAGTTCTTC	CASSMVSGGRLYNEQFF
TRBV9	few	TRBJ2-2	TRBD2	TGTGCCAGCAGCGTAGGAATAGGACTAGCGGGATACACCGGGGAGCTGTTTTTT	CASSVGIGLAGYTGELFF
TRBV6-5	NA	TRBJ2-1	TRBD1	TGTGCCAGCAGGGCCCTAGGGGGCCGGGACAATGAGCAGTTCTTC	CASRALGGRDNEQFF
TRBV7-7	NA	TRBJ2-1	NA	TGTGCTAGCAGCTTAGCGAAGAGGGCACGCGGAACCTACAATGAGCAGTTCTTC	CASSLAKRARGTYNEQFF
TRBV2	NA	TRBJ2-5	NA	TGTGCCAGCAGCGCCGCTATCTCTAGTTTTGGGACCCAGTACTTC	CASSAAISSFGTQYF
TRBV27	NA	TRBJ2-1	TRBD2	TGTGCCAGCAGTTCCGGGACTACAACATACAATGAGCAGTTCTTC	CASSSGTTTYNEQFF
TRBV5-1	NA	TRBJ1-1	NA	TGCGCCAGCAGCCAACCCAGGAGGGTAGGGGAGGAGGACACTGAAGCTTTCTTT	CASSQPRRVGEEDTEAFF
TRBV9	NA	TRBJ2-1	TRBD2	TGTGCCAGCAGCGAGGGGACTAGCGGGAGGAGGGATGAGCAGTTCTTC	CASSEGTSGRRDEQFF
TRBV6-1	NA	TRBJ2-2	TRBD1	TGTGCCAGCAGTGAACAGGGGGACACCGGGGAGCTGTTTTTT	CASSEQGDTGELFF
TRBV7-9	NA	TRBJ2-7	NA	TGTGCCAGCAGCTTTCCCAATTCCTACGAGCAGTACTTC	CASSFPNSYEQYF
TRBV4-1	NA	TRBJ1-6	NA	TGCGCCAGCAGCCAAGAGTTAGACTGGCGACTTAAATATTCACCCCTCCACTTT	CASSQELDWRLKYSPLHF
TRBV9	NA	TRBJ1-1	NA	TGTGCCAGCAGCGCCTGGGCAGATAAAACTTCTGAAGCTTTCTTT	CASSAWADKTSEAFF
TRBV2	NA	TRBJ2-6	NA	TGTGCCAGCAGTCGGACTACAACTAACAGGGGATCTGGGGCCAACGTCCTGACTTTC	CASSRTTTNRGSGANVLTF
TRBV6-1	NA	TRBJ2-1	TRBD2	TGTGCCAGCAGTGAAGAGGCTAGCGGGGGTAATGAGCAGTTCTTC	CASSEEASGGNEQFF
TRBV19	NA	TRBJ2-7	NA	TGTGCCAGTACGCTTACGGGTTCAACCTACGAGCAGTACTTC	CASTLTGSTYEQYF
TRBV30	NA	TRBJ1-1	TRBD1	TGTGCCTGGAGTGTTTGGACAGGCTCTGAAGCTTTCTTT	CAWSVWTGSEAFF
TRBV12-3/TRBV12-4	NA	TRBJ2-2	NA	TGTGCCAGCAGTTTCTTACTAACCGGGGAGCTGTTTTTT	CASSFLLTGELFF
TRBV11-2	NA	TRBJ2-7	NA	TGTGCCAGCAGCTGGGCGGGGGCAGGGAGCCACGAGCAGTACTTC	CASSWAGAGSHEQYF
TRBV6-6	NA	TRBJ1-1	TRBD1	TGTGCCAGCAGCCGAACATGGCGGGGACAGTCGAACACTGAAGCTTTCTTT	CASSRTWRGQSNTEAFF
TRBV9	NA	TRBJ2-1	TRBD2	TGTGCCAGCAGCTACAGCCTAGCGGGCGGCATTTACAATGAGCAGTTCTTC	CASSYSLAGGIYNEQFF
TRBV5-1	NA	TRBJ1-3	NA	TGCGCCAGCAGCTTTGGGGCCTCTGGAAACACCATATATTTT	CASSFGASGNTIYF
TRBV6-1	medium-sized	TRBJ2-3	TRBD2	TGTGCCAGCAGTGGACTAGCGGGGGGGCCGCGGGGCACAGATACGCAGTATTTT	CASSGLAGGPRGTDTQYF
TRBV5-4	NA	TRBJ2-1	TRBD1	TGTGCCAGCAGGGTAGGGGGACAGGGGAGGGGTGAGCAGTTCTTC	CASRVGGQGRGEQFF
TRBV5-1	NA	TRBJ2-3	TRBD2	TGCGCCAGCAGCGACCCCAGAAAGCGGGAGAGGACAGATACGCAGTATTTT	CASSDPRKRERTDTQYF
TRBV2	NA	TRBJ1-5	NA	TGTGCCAGCGGGGGCGGTCGGTCTAATGGGCCCCAGCATTTT	CASGGGRSNGPQHF
TRBV15	NA	TRBJ2-7	NA	TGTGCCACCAGCAGAGATAGGGAGCCTTACGAGCAGTACTTC	CATSRDREPYEQYF
TRBV30	NA	TRBJ2-2	TRBD1	TGTGCCTCCCCGGGAACAGGGGACGGGGAGCTGTTTTTT	CASPGTGDGELFF
TRBV27	NA	TRBJ1-1	NA	TGTGCCAGCAGTTGGACAGCGAACACTGAAGCTTTCTTT	CASSWTANTEAFF
TRBV6-5	few	TRBJ1-1	NA	TGTGCCAGCAGTTACGGCTGGAACACTGAAGCTTTCTTT	CASSYGWNTEAFF
TRBV14	NA	TRBJ1-2	NA	TGTGCCAGCAGCCAAGAGAACAGGGCCTTGAACTATGGCTACACCTTC	CASSQENRALNYGYTF
TRBV11-2	NA	TRBJ1-2	NA	TGTGCCAGCAGCCCCCAGGGGCAAATCTATGGCTACACCTTC	CASSPQGQIYGYTF
TRBV5-4	NA	TRBJ2-1	TRBD2	TGTGCCAGCAGGGTGAATAGCGGGACGGGGGGGAATGAGCAGTTCTTC	CASRVNSGTGGNEQFF
TRBV5-1	NA	TRBJ1-2	NA	TGCGCCAGCAGCTTAGGCGGGATCTCTGGCTACACCTTC	CASSLGGISGYTF
TRBV7-9	NA	TRBJ2-3	TRBD2	TGTGCCAGCAGCTTCGGCGGGAGGGGAACCGATACGCAGTATTTT	CASSFGGRGTDTQYF
TRBV9	NA	TRBJ2-3	TRBD2	TGTGCCAGCAGCGTCGGTAGCGGGGGGGCCGGGGATACGCAGTATTTT	CASSVGSGGAGDTQYF
TRBV5-5	NA	TRBJ1-1	NA	TGTGCCAGCAGCTATGTGGGCCCAATTTTGAACACTGAAGCTTTCTTT	CASSYVGPILNTEAFF
TRBV6-1	few	TRBJ1-1	TRBD1	TGTGCCAGCAGTGAACAGGGGGCGCCACCCTTGAACACTGAAGCTTTCTTT	CASSEQGAPPLNTEAFF
TRBV3-1/TRBV3-2	NA	TRBJ1-2	NA	TGTGCCAGCAGCCAAAAGCCGATCGGGTACAATGGCTACACCTTC	CASSQKPIGYNGYTF
TRBV9	NA	TRBJ2-3	NA	TGTGCCAGCAGCGTAGCCGGCAGGACAGATACGCAGTATTTT	CASSVAGRTDTQYF
TRBV5-1	few	TRBJ2-7	TRBD2	TGCGCCAGCAGCTTGGTGGGCGGGGGGGCCTACGAGCAGTACTTC	CASSLVGGGAYEQYF
TRBV10-1	once	TRBJ2-5	NA	TGCGCCAGCAGTCGGACAGTTCAAGAGACCCAGTACTTC	CASSRTVQETQYF
TRBV30	NA	TRBJ1-5	TRBD1	TGTGCCTGGGGGGGACAGCGCAATCAGCCCCAGCATTTT	CAWGGQRNQPQHF
TRBV14	NA	TRBJ2-4	NA	TGTGCCAGCAGCGCAAACAGTTTAGCCAAAAACATTCAGTACTTC	CASSANSLAKNIQYF
TRBV5-6	NA	TRBJ2-2	NA	TGTGCCAGCAGCTCCAGGGGTACCGGGGAGCTGTTTTTT	CASSSRGTGELFF
TRBV15	NA	TRBJ1-4	NA	TGTGCCACCAGCAGAGATCGACAGACTGAAAAACTGTTTTTT	CATSRDRQTEKLFF
TRBV6-4	NA	TRBJ2-2	TRBD1	TGTGCCAGCAGTTTGACGGGACAGCCCACCGGGGAGCTGTTTTTT	CASSLTGQPTGELFF
TRBV7-2	NA	TRBJ2-7	NA	TGTGCCAGCAGTTTCCGCGGCTCGGGGGTTACGGCCTACGAGCAGTACTTC	CASSFRGSGVTAYEQYF
TRBV7-9	NA	TRBJ1-4	TRBD1	TGTGCCAGCAGCTTTGCGGGACAGGGTCTGATTGGACGAAAACTGTTTTTT	CASSFAGQGLIGRKLFF
TRBV30	once	TRBJ2-3	TRBD1	TGTGCCTGGAGTATATTAACAGGGGGAGATACGCAGTATTTT	CAWSILTGGDTQYF
TRBV2	NA	TRBJ2-1	NA	TGTGCCAGCAGTGAATTCGGGGATGAGCAGTTCTTC	CASSEFGDEQFF
TRBV11-2	NA	TRBJ1-1	NA	TGTGCCAGCAGCTTAACACGGAACACTGAAGCTTTCTTT	CASSLTRNTEAFF
TRBV7-8	NA	TRBJ1-3	NA	TGTGCCAGCAGCTTAGCAGGGAGTCGAAACACCATATATTTT	CASSLAGSRNTIYF